This T cell receptor beta chain was captured in a study of blood T cells in healthy people across ages. The CDR3 is 15 residues long. Germline CDR1 reads SQVTM; CDR2 reads ANQGSEA. The V end was cut by 5 bases, the J end by 1 base, with 12 bases between. It was with a sample-barcoded 5' primer and a J-beta primer mix that a second PCR of about 6 to 12 cycles was run. Carrying 12 random nucleotides, a template-switch adaptor labeled each individual cDNA molecule. One entry per CDR3 protein, called by TCRdb with MiXCR from the 5' RACE reads. The sample contains hundreds of thousands of distinct CDR3 sequences, roughly 52% of which appear only once. Findings and limits, study-wide: Diversity estimates drawn from one million T cells were deemed underestimates.

Concerning this clonotype itself: Its specificity is unknown.

Peripheral blood from each donor was collected in a volume of about 10 milliliters. A minimum of 6 million PBMCs was isolated per sample. Material: blood. This TCR derives from a man aged 30 to 45 in good health. The chain couples TRBV29-1 to TRBJ2-6, with D possibly called TRBD1 or TRBD2 (5 bases each). The CDR3 nucleotides read TGCAGCGTTTCCGGGACCTCTTCTGGGGCCAACGTCCTGACTTTC. Translating it yields CSVSGTSSGANVLTF.